This T cell receptor beta chain is drawn from a study of T cells after yellow fever vaccination. Study outcomes and limitations: Peaking on day 5 versus 15, the secondary response was faster but weaker.

In TCRdb, the 5' RACE reads were re-called with MiXCR into one record per CDR3 protein. This sample has about 630,000 distinct CDR3 sequences, with roughly an eighth found just once. Concerning this clonotype: Its antigen is undetermined.

This CDR3 region has 14 residues. The V gene's germline CDR1 is SGHTA and CDR2 FQGNSA. Trimming took 4 bases from V and 8 from J; bases not matched to a gene: 9. V gene TRBV7-2 combines with J gene TRBJ1-2, with TRBD1 identical over 8 bases. This receptor was taken from a man in his thirties or forties who received the YFV17D yellow fever vaccine. The source was PBMCs, collected on the day of the yellow fever booster vaccination. CDR3 region: CASSSETGVGGYTF. CDR3 in DNA: TGTGCCAGCAGCTCCGAGACAGGGGTAGGAGGCTACACCTTC.